These T cell receptor beta chains were read from a single sample in a study of siplizumab effects on memory and regulatory T cells. The protocol was immunoSEQ multiplex PCR, while the TCRdb copy is restricted to in-frame clones and leaves out a portion. The table has 94,000 or so clones, 93% seen once; the top ten hold 6.5%. Input material: CD8+ T cells sorted from blood. The receptors shown here come from a human donor in good health. CDR3s include the opening cysteine and the closing phenylalanine or tryptophan. A D gene is named only where the DNA matches it firmly. Where a row states a size, it is once, few, many or the class of an expanded clone; other rows omit it.

d_gene,j_gene,abundance,len,v_gene,CDR3nt,CDR3aa
-,TRBJ2-7,-,13,TRBV6-5,TGTGCCAGCAGTCCCCGGGGCTACGGCGAGCAGTACTTC,CASSPRGYGEQYF
TRBD2,TRBJ2-1,-,17,TRBV5-4,TGTGCCAGCAGCGAGGGACTAGCGGGGGAACACTACAATGAGCAGTTCTTC,CASSEGLAGEHYNEQFF
-,TRBJ2-7,-,14,TRBV4-1,TGCGCCAGCAGCCAGGGGGGACCGGAGGGGGAGCAGTACTTC,CASSQGGPEGEQYF
-,TRBJ1-3,once,13,TRBV30,TGTGCCTGGAGTCTGGGCTCCGGAAACACCATATATTTT,CAWSLGSGNTIYF
-,TRBJ1-2,once,14,TRBV7-2,TGTGCCAGCAGCTTAGTTAGTCCCAGGTCGGACTACACCTTC,CASSLVSPRSDYTF
TRBD1,TRBJ2-7,-,16,TRBV27,TGTGCCAGCAGTTTTACAACAGGACAGGGGGCCTACGAGCAGTACTTC,CASSFTTGQGAYEQYF
-,TRBJ2-1,-,14,TRBV27,TGTGCCAGCAGTTTCACCGCGGAAGGACGGGAGCAGTTCTTC,CASSFTAEGREQFF
TRBD1,TRBJ2-2,-,18,TRBV6-1,TGTGCCAGCAGTGAATTGAGATGGGACAGATCGAACACCGGGGAGCTGTTTTTT,CASSELRWDRSNTGELFF
-,TRBJ2-7,medium-sized,14,TRBV7-8,TGTGCCAGCAGCGTAGGAACCTCCGCCTACGAGCAGTACTTC,CASSVGTSAYEQYF
-,TRBJ2-1,-,12,TRBV19,TGTGCCAGTAGTATCGGAGGGAGTGAGCAGTTCTTC,CASSIGGSEQFF
TRBD1,TRBJ2-1,-,17,TRBV4-1,TGCGCCAGCAGCCAAGATAGCAGGGGGCGGTCCTACAATGAGCAGTTCTTC,CASSQDSRGRSYNEQFF
-,TRBJ2-1,-,13,TRBV4-3,TGCGCCAGCAGCTTCATAGGGAACAATGAGCAGTTCTTC,CASSFIGNNEQFF
-,TRBJ2-1,-,14,TRBV4-2,TGTGCCAGCAGCCAAGAATTAATTTACAATGAGCAGTTCTTC,CASSQELIYNEQFF
-,TRBJ2-1,-,17,TRBV18,TGTGCCAGCTCACCACCGGGCAGGGTCGTCCGCTACGATGAGCAGTTCTTC,CASSPPGRVVRYDEQFF
TRBD2,TRBJ2-1,-,17,TRBV4-1,TGCGCCAGCAGCCAAGATCCCCGAGCGGGGGCCTACAATGAGCAGTTCTTC,CASSQDPRAGAYNEQFF
-,TRBJ1-4,-,15,TRBV11-2,TGTGCCAGCAGCATTAGACTGCGGTCTAATGAAAAACTGTTTTTT,CASSIRLRSNEKLFF
-,TRBJ1-1,-,14,TRBV4-1,TGCGCCAGCAGCCAAGACAGGGACTACACTGAAGCTTTCTTT,CASSQDRDYTEAFF
TRBD2,TRBJ2-3,-,15,TRBV6-4,TGTGCCAGCAGTGAGACTAGCGGGGGCACAGATACGCAGTATTTT,CASSETSGGTDTQYF
-,TRBJ2-7,-,15,TRBV7-9,TGTGCCAGCAGCTTAGTCCTAGGGACACAGTACGAGCAGTACTTC,CASSLVLGTQYEQYF
-,TRBJ2-7,-,15,TRBV6-5,TGTGCCAGCAGTTACTCGCTCGACTCAGCCTACGAGCAGTACTTC,CASSYSLDSAYEQYF
TRBD2,TRBJ2-5,once,17,TRBV9,TGTGCCAGCAGCGTAGCGGGAGGGGGGCTACGCGGAGAGACCCAGTACTTC,CASSVAGGGLRGETQYF
-,TRBJ2-7,-,14,TRBV11-2,TGTGCCAGCAGCCACAGACTGGAAGTTAGGGAGCAGTACTTC,CASSHRLEVREQYF
-,TRBJ1-2,-,15,TRBV19,TGTGCCAGTAGTATAAAGGGACCTTCTAACTATGGCTACACCTTC,CASSIKGPSNYGYTF
-,TRBJ2-7,-,12,TRBV4-1,TGCGCCAGCAGCCGCGGCGACTACGAGCAGTACTTC,CASSRGDYEQYF
-,TRBJ1-2,-,18,TRBV11-2,TGTGCCAGCAGCTTAGACCGGATTGGACAGATGGCCAACTATGGCTACACCTTC,CASSLDRIGQMANYGYTF
TRBD1,TRBJ1-2,once,16,TRBV4-1,TGCGCCAGCAGCCAAGAGGACAGGCGAATGGACTATGGCTACACCTTC,CASSQEDRRMDYGYTF
-,TRBJ1-1,-,15,TRBV7-8,TGTGCCAGCACAATGGACGTACGGGGGAACACTGAAGCTTTCTTT,CASTMDVRGNTEAFF
-,TRBJ1-1,-,16,TRBV5-6,TGTGCCAGCAGCCCCCAGCCGGGGAAGGCGTACACTGAAGCTTTCTTT,CASSPQPGKAYTEAFF
-,TRBJ1-5,-,15,TRBV6-1,TGTGCCAGCAGTGAGGACGGGGGGGGCAATCAGCCCCAGCATTTT,CASSEDGGGNQPQHF
-,TRBJ2-3,-,15,TRBV11-2,TGTGCCAGTCTCCCCTCTCAGGGAACGACAGATACGCAGTATTTT,CASLPSQGTTDTQYF
-,TRBJ1-5,-,13,TRBV30,TGTGCCTGGAGTGTTTGGAGCAATCAGCCCCAGCATTTT,CAWSVWSNQPQHF
-,TRBJ1-1,once,9,TRBV12-5,TGTGCTAGAATCTCAAAAGCTTTCTTT,CARISKAFF
-,TRBJ1-1,-,15,TRBV5-1,TGCGCCAGCAGCTTGGCGGGGGGGCTTTACACTGAAGCTTTCTTT,CASSLAGGLYTEAFF
-,TRBJ2-3,-,13,TRBV14,TGTGCCAGCAGCCAAGAGCTAGTATATACGCAGTATTTT,CASSQELVYTQYF
TRBD2,TRBJ2-3,once,16,TRBV4-1,TGCGCCAGCAGCCAAGAACTGGCGGGGGGGCTGGATACGCAGTATTTT,CASSQELAGGLDTQYF
TRBD1,TRBJ1-6,-,14,TRBV5-8,TGTGCCAGCAGCATGGAGGGGGCGCGGTCACCCCTCCACTTT,CASSMEGARSPLHF
-,TRBJ1-1,-,13,TRBV6-1,TGTGCCAGCAAGGTCGGCATGAACACTGAAGCTTTCTTT,CASKVGMNTEAFF
-,TRBJ1-2,-,13,TRBV7-9,TGTGCCAGCAGCCCTGTGGGGGACTATGGCTACACCTTC,CASSPVGDYGYTF
TRBD1,TRBJ1-1,-,14,TRBV9,TGTGCCAGCAGCGTAGCTGACAGGGGAGGTGAAGCTTTCTTT,CASSVADRGGEAFF
TRBD2,TRBJ2-7,-,17,TRBV7-9,TGTGCCAGCAGCCCACCTCGAGAGGGACTAGAATCTCACGAGCAGTACTTC,CASSPPREGLESHEQYF
-,TRBJ2-1,-,14,TRBV5-4,TGTGCCAGCAGCCGAGGCGGGACACACAATGAGCAGTTCTTC,CASSRGGTHNEQFF
TRBD1,TRBJ1-1,-,12,TRBV30,TGTATAGGGGACAGCCTGAACACTGAAGCTTTCTTT,CIGDSLNTEAFF
TRBD1,TRBJ1-2,-,16,TRBV10-3,TGTGCCACCTATGGGACAGGTGAAGTGGCCAACTATGGCTACACCTTC,CATYGTGEVANYGYTF
-,TRBJ2-2,-,16,TRBV13,TGTGCCAGCAGCTCAAACAGGGACTCCTCCACCGGGGAGCTGTTTTTT,CASSSNRDSSTGELFF
-,TRBJ1-2,-,15,TRBV9,TGTGCCAGCAGCGTAGCTGGGTGGGGCAGTCATGGCTACACCTTC,CASSVAGWGSHGYTF
TRBD2,TRBJ2-1,-,14,TRBV7-8,TGTGCCAGCAGCTCTAGCGGGAGGGCCTATGAGCAGTTCTTC,CASSSSGRAYEQFF
TRBD2,TRBJ2-5,-,16,TRBV7-7,TGTGCTAGCAGCTTCGGACTAGCGGGGGCCAAAGAGACCCAGTACTTC,CASSFGLAGAKETQYF
TRBD2,TRBJ2-1,few,16,TRBV11-3,TGTGCCAGCAGCGGCCGAGCGGGAGGAAGCTACAATGAGCAGTTCTTC,CASSGRAGGSYNEQFF
-,TRBJ1-5,-,17,TRBV2,TGTGCCAGCAGTGAAGCGTCTGGAGGGTGGATGGGTCAGCCCCAGCATTTT,CASSEASGGWMGQPQHF
-,TRBJ1-2,once,15,TRBV7-9,TGTGCCAGCAGCTTAGATCCGGACAGTTACTATGGCTACACCTTC,CASSLDPDSYYGYTF
TRBD2,TRBJ2-1,-,15,TRBV29-1,TGCAGCGTTGAAGTACTAGCGGGGATCTACAATGAGCAGTTCTTC,CSVEVLAGIYNEQFF
-,TRBJ2-7,-,10,TRBV6-5,TGTGCCACCGGAGGGTCCGAGCAGTACTTC,CATGGSEQYF
TRBD2,TRBJ2-1,once,16,TRBV7-9,TGTGCCAGCAGCACGTCTAGCGGGGGGTCTTACAATGAGCAGTTCTTC,CASSTSSGGSYNEQFF
-,TRBJ2-1,-,11,TRBV21-1,TGTGCCAGCAGCCCCCGGAGGAGGCAGTTCTTC,CASSPRRRQFF
TRBD1,TRBJ2-7,once,14,TRBV6-1,TGTGCCAGCAAAGAACAGGGGGGAATCTACGAGCAGTACTTC,CASKEQGGIYEQYF
TRBD1,TRBJ1-1,-,11,TRBV29-1,TGCAGCGTTCAGGGGGGCGCTGAAGCTTTCTTT,CSVQGGAEAFF
-,TRBJ1-2,-,16,TRBV21-1,TGTGCCAGCAGCAAAGGAATCGACAGACTAAACTATGGCTACACCTTC,CASSKGIDRLNYGYTF
-,TRBJ2-7,-,14,TRBV27,TGTGCCAGCAGTTTCTTGGAGGACATCTACGAGCAGTACTTC,CASSFLEDIYEQYF
-,TRBJ2-5,-,14,TRBV14,TGTGCCAGCAGCCAAGACCAAGGGTTAGAGACCCAGTACTTC,CASSQDQGLETQYF